Each of the 14 T cell receptor beta chains below was sequenced from the same sample in a study of blood T cell repertoires in COVID-19. The assay was immunoSEQ multiplex PCR, and TCRdb's table has in-frame clones only and misses some. The data contain 130,000 or so clones, about 88% of them singletons. The sequencing sample was made of peripheral blood. Receptors were obtained from a human donor with COVID-19, enrolled during active disease. The donor label of this sample is uncertain.

Concerning this clone: At the DNA level, this CDR3 is encoded by other sequences in the same sample as well. The chain links TRBV6-5 to TRBJ2-1; 10 bases agree with TRBD1. This CDR3 contains 14 residues. With V trimmed by 6 bases and J by 4 bases, 3 bases remained unmatched. Germline CDR1 is MNHEY and CDR2 is SVGAGI. This CDR3 is CASSPGQGYNEQFF. CDR3 coding DNA: TGTGCCAGCAGCCCGGGACAGGGGTACAATGAGCAGTTCTTC.

The chain recombines TRBV18 with TRBJ1-1, with D perhaps matching TRBD1 (5 bases). The CDR3 consists of 15 residues. Trimming took off 3 bases at V and 1 base at J, with 12 bases between the two ends. CDR1 is KGHSH and CDR2 is LQKENI in the germline V gene. The CDR3 region is CASSPLRGENTEAFF. DNA for the CDR3: TGTGCCAGCTCACCCCTCCGGGGGGAGAACACTGAAGCTTTCTTT.

This chain connects TRBV10-1 to TRBJ2-7; D is uncertain. Germline CDR1 WNHNN, CDR2 SYGVQD (reference sequence). Trimming took 8 bases from V and 2 from J, leaving 19 bases between them. The CDR3 is 15 amino acids. CDR3 sequence reads: CASERRPHSTYEQYF. The DNA of the CDR3 is TGCGCCAGCGAAAGAAGGCCGCACAGCACCTACGAGCAGTACTTC.

This clone has just one count. The chain couples TRBV10-3 to TRBJ2-1; 11 bases are a match to TRBD2. CDR1 and CDR2 (germline): ENHRY, SYGVKD. The CDR3 is 16 residues long. Unmatched junction bases numbered 11, after V lost 4 bases and J lost 9 bases. CDR3 DNA: TGTGCCATCAGTGGCACTAGCGGGAGAGGTTCCGGTGAGCAGTTCTTC. The encoded protein is CAISGTSGRGSGEQFF.

J is TRBJ1-2 and V is TRBV5-5; the match to TRBD1 covers 8 bases. The CDR3 sequence is 15 residues long. V was clipped by 4 bases and J by 4 bases; unmatched bases: 9. Germline lookup yields CDR1 SGHKS and CDR2 YYEKEE (reference sequence). CDR3 loop: CASSTGQALVYGYTF. The CDR3 DNA follows: TGTGCCAGCAGCACGGGACAGGCCCTCGTCTATGGCTACACCTTC.

The chain couples TRBV18 to TRBJ2-7, with TRBD2 matching over 7 bases. The CDR3 is made up of 12 amino acids. Germline CDR1 reads KGHSH; CDR2 reads LQKENI. The ends lost 5 bases at V and 4 bases at J; junction bases unmatched: 2. The CDR3 loop is CASSGEGYEQYF. DNA of the CDR3: TGTGCCAGCTCAGGGGAGGGATACGAGCAGTACTTC.

The CDR3: CASSFRTGVFDYGYTF. The CDR3 DNA follows: TGTGCCAGCAGTTTCAGGACAGGGGTCTTTGACTATGGCTACACCTTC. The V call is TRBV28, the J call TRBJ1-2, with 9 bases identical to TRBD1. Trimming removed 3 bases from V and 3 bases from J; junction bases left unmatched: 8. In germline, CDR1 is MDHEN, CDR2 SYDVKM. CDR3 size: 16 residues.

V usage is TRBV27 and J usage is TRBJ2-1; D gene unclear. In germline, CDR1 is MNHEY, CDR2 SMNVEV (reference sequence). V shed 2 bases and J shed 1 base, with 6 bases lying between them. The CDR3 consists of 14 residues. This CDR3 is CASSLASSYNEQFF. The CDR3 DNA is TGTGCCAGCAGTTTAGCGAGTTCCTACAATGAGCAGTTCTTC.

The rearrangement uses TRBV19 and TRBJ2-6; 7 positions agree with TRBD1. This CDR3 has 18 amino acids. CDR1 and CDR2 from the germline V gene are LNHDA and SQIVND (reference sequence). Unmatched junction bases numbered 10, after V lost 5 bases and J lost 0 bases. Here the CDR3 reads CASSGTAQRISGANVLTF. CDR3 sequence (DNA): TGTGCCAGTAGTGGGACAGCTCAAAGAATCTCTGGGGCCAACGTCCTGACTTTC. The whole variable domain, remainder taken from reference TRBV19 and TRBJ2-6, is DGGITQSPKYLFRKEGQNVTLSCEQNLNHDAMYWYRQDPGQGLRLIYYSQIVNDFQKGDIAEGYSVSREKKESFPLTVTSAQKNPTAFYLCASSGTAQRISGANVLTFGAGSRLTVL.

The J gene is TRBJ2-1, the V gene TRBV25-1; 9 positions match TRBD2. V dropped 4 bases and J dropped 7; count of bases not matched to a gene: 5. The CDR3 is made up of 14 amino acids. Germline assignment: CDR1 MGHDK and CDR2 SYGVNS. The CDR3 region is CASSAGLARNEQFF. The DNA for the CDR3 is TGTGCCAGCAGTGCGGGACTAGCTAGGAATGAGCAGTTCTTC.

V gene TRBV12-3 or TRBV12-4 combines with J gene TRBJ1-2, with TRBD1 identical over 7 bases. The CDR3 covers 13 residues. The V gene end was trimmed by 7 bases and the J gene end by 3 bases; junction bases not matched to a gene: 5. The CDR3 region has the DNA TGTGCCAGCAACAAGGGGGCGGACTATGGCTACACCTTC. It codes for CASNKGADYGYTF.

V and J are TRBV7-9 and TRBJ2-7, with 12 bases fitting TRBD1. The CDR3 length is 15 residues. The germline V gene encodes CDR1 SEHNR and CDR2 FQNEAQ (reference sequence). The J segment lost 7 bases and the V segment lost 2 bases, leaving 6 bases of the junction unmatched. CDR3: CASSLRGQGAREQYF. CDR3 sequence (DNA): TGTGCCAGCAGCTTACGGGGACAGGGGGCGCGGGAGCAGTACTTC. Full variable domain (rest looked up from reference TRBV7-9 and TRBJ2-7): DTGVSQNPRHKITKRGQNVTFRCDPISEHNRLYWYRQTLGQGPEFLTYFQNEAQLEKSRLLSDRFSAERPKGSFSTLEIQRTEQGDSAMYLCASSLRGQGAREQYFGPGTRLTVT.

This clone was observed a single time. This chain joins TRBV2 and TRBJ2-2; 11 bases map to TRBD1. CDR3 size: 16 residues. Germline CDR1 is SNHLY and CDR2 is FYNNEI. Trimming at V came to 6 bases and at J to 4 bases, leaving 7 bases not matched to a gene. The CDR3 loop reads CASRDRGTGGTGELFF. The CDR3 bases are TGTGCCAGCAGGGATCGCGGGACAGGGGGCACCGGGGAGCTGTTTTTT.

The rearrangement uses TRBV28 and TRBJ1-4; 7 nucleotides line up with TRBD1. The germline V gene has CDR1 MDHEN and CDR2 SYDVKM. The CDR3 is made up of 14 amino acids. V shed 6 bases, J shed 5 bases, and the junction held 6 bases outside the gene matches. The CDR3 reads CASRKGATNEKLFF. The CDR3 nucleotides are TGTGCCAGCAGGAAGGGGGCCACAAATGAAAAACTGTTTTTT.